What follows describes a single TCR beta chain. The antigen remains undetermined. TCRdb's table, derived via immunoSEQ multiplex PCR, lists solely in-frame clones and lacks some. Of about 67,000 clones listed, 80% to 90% are singletons. This entry comes from a study of T cell responses to AZD1222 COVID-19 vaccine. CDR3 size: 14 residues. Germline CDR1 is SNHLY and CDR2 is FYNNEI. The V gene lost 6 bases and the J gene lost 2 bases, with 14 bases spanning the gap. Regarding the study as a whole: Spike was spanned by vaccine-associated CD4 TCRs, with dominance at 160-218 and 743-854. Unmutated regions of variants are reportedly targeted by nearly half of spike-specific TCRs. It should be noted that donors were predominantly white British and more often female, and clonal diversity was possibly underestimated. Increases in Spike-specific TCR breadth and depth were seen after two AZD1222 doses.

Here the sequenced sample was peripheral blood, taken on day 0 of AZD1222 vaccination. This chain uses TRBV2 with TRBJ2-7; no clear D. This TCR came from an adult in good health. This CDR3 reads CASRPVAFAYEQYF. The CDR3 DNA reads as TGTGCCAGCAGACCCGTAGCCTTCGCCTACGAGCAGTACTTC.